The 16 T cell receptor beta chains below all came from one sample that was sequenced in a study of shared clonotypes between healthy human individuals. Here immunoSEQ multiplex PCR was the method, and the copy in TCRdb shows in-frame clones only, minus some. Here the sample spans about 1.9 million clones, 93% being singletons. Naive CD8 cells were CD45RO-negative, positively selected for CCR7, excluding terminally differentiated effector memory CD45RA+ cells. The sample consisted of naive CD8+ T cells from PBMCs. Every receptor here comes from a man in his late teens or twenties in good health. Some clones in this sample may be carry-over from other donors' samples.

As concerns this clone: Other DNA sequences in the same sample also yield this CDR3. V and J are TRBV18 and TRBJ2-5, with TRBD2 identical over 8 bases. Germline V gives CDR1 KGHSH, CDR2 LQKENI. CDR3 size: 14 residues. V was pared by 3 bases and J by 1 base, with 1 base of the junction left unmatched. The CDR3 loop is CASSPSGGQETQYF. CDR3 coding DNA: TGTGCCAGCTCACCGAGCGGGGGCCAAGAGACCCAGTACTTC.

The chain links TRBV4-1 to TRBJ2-2, with 12 bases identical to TRBD2. CDR3 length: 15 residues. After removal of 3 bases from V and 8 bases from J, the junction contained 4 bases not matched to a gene. Germline V CDR1 and CDR2: MGHRA, YSYEKL. The CDR3: CASSHLAGGPGELFF. The CDR3 DNA reads as TGCGCCAGCAGCCATCTAGCGGGAGGGCCGGGGGAGCTGTTTTTT.

This chain links TRBV5-1 with TRBJ2-3, with TRBD2 matching over 10 bases. CDR1 and CDR2 (germline): SGHRS, YFSETQ. This CDR3 has 17 amino acids. V shed 4 bases, J shed 4 bases, and the junction held 12 bases outside the gene matches. The CDR3 coding sequence is TGCGCCAGCAGCAGGGTGGCTAGCGGGAGTTACGCAGATACGCAGTATTTT. Translating it yields CASSRVASGSYADTQYF.

The chain links TRBV4-1 to TRBJ2-1; 7 bases fit TRBD2. Germline CDR1 and CDR2: MGHRA and YSYEKL. This CDR3 spans 13 amino acids. Germline trimming cut 3 bases from V and 6 bases from J; bases unmatched to any gene: 2. The CDR3 sequence is CASSQGTTNEQFF. DNA of the CDR3: TGCGCCAGCAGCCAGGGGACTACCAATGAGCAGTTCTTC.

This chain connects TRBV19 to TRBJ2-1; 12 bases fit TRBD2. Germline loops: CDR1 LNHDA, CDR2 SQIVND (reference sequence). The CDR3 runs 15 residues. V was clipped by 6 bases and J by 2 bases; unmatched bases: 2. In DNA form, the CDR3 reads TGTGCCAGTAGCACTAGCGGGGGGACCTACAATGAGCAGTTCTTC. Amino acids: CASSTSGGTYNEQFF.

J is TRBJ2-7 and V is TRBV23-1, with 7 bases fitting TRBD2. TRBV23-1 is classed as an ORF, of uncertain function. The CDR3 totals 14 residues. J gave up 0 bases and V 9 bases, and 8 bases lay outside the gene matches. The CDR3 bases are TGCGCCAGGCCAGCCGGGGGGTCCTCCTACGAGCAGTACTTC. It translates to CARPAGGSSYEQYF.

This chain joins TRBV18 and TRBJ1-1, with D possibly being TRBD1 (6 bases). CDR1 is KGHSH, CDR2 LQKENI, per germline. V was clipped by 2 bases and J by 0 bases, with 10 bases between them. The CDR3 spans 15 residues. Written as DNA, the CDR3 is TGTGCCAGCTCACCAGGGACATCTATGAACACTGAAGCTTTCTTT. It translates to CASSPGTSMNTEAFF.

This sequence joins TRBV29-1 and TRBJ1-2, with unresolved D. V lost 6 bases to trimming and J lost 6 bases, with 8 bases between them. The CDR3 is made up of 10 amino acids. Germline lookup yields CDR1 SQVTM and CDR2 ANQGSEA. The CDR3 DNA reads as TGCAGCGTGCTGATAGATGGCTACACCTTC. It yields the protein CSVLIDGYTF.

The V call is TRBV29-1, the J call TRBJ2-7; D gene ambiguous. This CDR3 is built from 13 residues. CDR1 and CDR2 from the germline V gene are SQVTM and ANQGSEA. Deletions cut 5 bases from V and 5 bases from J, with 16 bases between. CDR3 DNA: TGCAGCGTTAGCCCAGATGGAAGACACGAGCAGTACTTC. It yields the protein CSVSPDGRHEQYF.

This chain joins TRBV29-1 and TRBJ2-5; 7 bases match TRBD2. The length of the CDR3 is 19 residues. Germline loops: CDR1 SQVTM, CDR2 ANQGSEA. Trimming took 4 bases from V and 3 from J; bases not matched to a gene: 23. The CDR3 nucleotides are TGCAGCGTTGTGGGGGGGTCGTTTTTGCGAGGATCTTTAAAAGAGACCCAGTACTTC. Its translation: CSVVGGSFLRGSLKETQYF.

V and J are TRBV14 and TRBJ2-7, with D perhaps TRBD2 (6 bases). From germline, CDR1 is SGHDN and CDR2 FVKESK. The V and J ends lost 5 bases and 5 bases respectively, with 19 bases between them. The CDR3 is 15 amino acids. The CDR3 bases are TGTGCCAGCAGCGAACCGGGACTCCGTGGAGACGAGCAGTACTTC. Protein: CASSEPGLRGDEQYF.

The rearrangement links TRBV6-6 to TRBJ2-7; D gene ambiguous. Germline lookup yields CDR1 MNHNY and CDR2 SVGAGI (reference sequence). This CDR3 has 15 residues. With 0 bases removed from V and 2 bases from J, the gap between germline ends came to 11 bases. The CDR3 protein is CASSYSEGVPYEQYF. As DNA, the CDR3 is TGTGCCAGCAGTTACTCTGAAGGTGTCCCCTACGAGCAGTACTTC.

A single count supports this clone. Other DNA variants within this sample encode the same CDR3. The gene calls are TRBV27 and TRBJ2-7; D is uncertain. The CDR3 consists of 13 residues. Germline assignment: CDR1 MNHEY and CDR2 SMNVEV (reference sequence). The V end lost 3 bases, the J end lost 1 base, and 7 bases lay between the germline ends. CDR3 DNA: TGTGCCAGCAGTTTTGCTAGTTCCTACGAGCAGTACTTC. Translation gives CASSFASSYEQYF.

This clone was recorded once. The genes are TRBV4-1 and TRBJ2-5; TRBD1 agrees at 7 bases. CDR1 and CDR2 from the germline V gene are MGHRA and YSYEKL. V was clipped by 0 bases and J by 5 bases; unmatched bases: 9. The CDR3 contains 16 residues. The CDR3 here is CASSQERGLIGETQYF. For the CDR3, the DNA is TGCGCCAGCAGCCAAGAGAGGGGGCTGATCGGGGAGACCCAGTACTTC.

This chain joins TRBV7-8 and TRBJ2-1, with TRBD2 matching over 15 bases. Germline V gene lookup returns CDR1 SGHVS and CDR2 FQNEAQ. CDR3 size: 18 residues. Losses at the gene ends were 3 bases for V and 3 bases for J; bases not matched to a gene: 6. CDR3 amino acids: CASSLGLAGGTVYNEQFF. The CDR3, as DNA: TGTGCCAGCAGCTTGGGACTAGCGGGAGGTACTGTCTACAATGAGCAGTTCTTC.

This rearrangement joins TRBV28 to TRBJ2-3, with TRBD2 matching 14 bases. The germline gives CDR1 MDHEN, CDR2 SYDVKM. The trim removed 2 bases at V and 3 bases at J, leaving 4 bases unmatched. CDR3 length: 17 residues. This CDR3 is CASSLPTSGRVTDTQYF. The CDR3 region has the DNA TGTGCCAGCAGTTTACCGACTAGCGGGAGGGTAACAGATACGCAGTATTTT.